This T cell receptor (beta chain) was observed in a study of Graves' ophthalmopathy and Graves' hyperthyroidism (dated by TCRdb to the late 2010s). In terms of the full investigation: Hyperthyroidism was defined as stable when no progression to ophthalmopathy occurred within 18 months of follow-up. The study used TCR beta repertoire signatures to distinguish Graves' ophthalmopathy from Graves' hyperthyroidism and to predict progression to ophthalmopathy. To explore V-J signatures distinguishing ophthalmopathy from hyperthyroidism, a discovery set of around 100 patients (roughly 42 ophthalmopathy, roughly 55 stable hyperthyroidism) was enrolled. In total, around 130 blood samples were TCR-sequenced: around 42 ophthalmopathy, some 75 hyperthyroidism and about 17 hyperthyroidism-to-ophthalmopathy patients. Once sampling was done, hyperthyroidism patients were given methimazole at a starting dose of 30 mg daily, while ophthalmopathy patients were given high-dose intravenous methylprednisolone. In several hyperthyroidism patients, the T-cell repertoire of thyroid tissue was compared with the T-cell repertoire of blood. For independent validation, a separate cohort was made up of 18 hyperthyroidism patients plus 17 patients who later progressed from hyperthyroidism to ophthalmopathy.

The investigation overall reported the following: No statistical method was used to set the sample size in advance, and the investigators knew which group each participant was assigned to. Most expanded thyroid clonotypes with a frequency above 0.001 also appeared in blood, which suggests that blood repertoires may reflect the immune response in the thyroid. In cross-validation, the 13-signature model distinguished ophthalmopathy from stable hyperthyroidism with 85% to 90% sensitivity and almost 83% specificity, and in the test set the corresponding values were approximately 80% and 68%. In validation, the model predicted ophthalmopathy progression with less than 71% sensitivity and 72.22% specificity; roughly eleven predicted patients were CT-confirmed with GO in a median of around 6 months.

Cut back by 4 bases and 7 bases, the V and J ends lie 15 bases apart. CDR1 and CDR2 are drawn from the germline V gene: KGHDR, SFDVKD. Counted from cysteine to phenylalanine, this CDR3 has 14 amino acids. The sequence is cut down to CDR3 DNA, 42 bases in frame from base 1. This clonotype was observed at least ten times. Its antigen is still unknown. There are no base qualities to consult, and no much larger clone falls within one base. TCR beta CDR3 regions were amplified from RNA transcripts for repertoire sequencing. The first round of RT-PCR was done with HTBI primers and the Qiagen OneStep RT-PCR kit, and was followed by a second round of multiplex PCR, then size selection and purification. Sequencing of the libraries was carried out on an Illumina HiSeq2000 in paired-end mode with 100 bp reads. In the paper's pipeline: SOAPnuke was used to process the reads, removing any read that contained adapters or uncalled bases, had a mean Phred below 15, or lacked an exact match to the constant primer or identifier. COPE v1.2.5 was used to merge the high-quality paired reads. Each unique nucleotide sequence was treated as a clonotype, and MiTCR v1.1 was used to align the clonotypes to the IMGT TRB V, D and J references. Only V-J combinations with frequency above 0.0001 were analysed, covering approximately 99% of repertoires. For each V-J combination, a TCR clonal expansion and chaos score was defined as the ratio of F50 clonal expansion to chaos observed in the TCRdist matrix. Welch's t-statistics and random forest were used to reduce the features to about 12 V-J combinations, which were then used as input to a naive Bayes classifier. Thyroid-blood repertoire similarity was quantified with the Morisita-Horn index. Starting from the raw public reads, TCRdb applied fastp trimming at Q25, assembled clones with MiXCR and retained in-frame beta chains. Rows are combined by CDR3 protein, so each entry shows the most common genes and DNA. The V and J calls, along with clone size, are taken from TCRdb and not from the paper's own processing. Here the sample has 500,000 to 700,000 distinct CDR3 sequences; about 35% occur a single time. 3.5% to 4.5% of the sample is taken by the ten largest.

Hyperthyroidism patients were newly diagnosed, with disease duration under 2 months, and aged 18 to 65 years. Patients with other autoimmune diseases, uncontrolled infections, pregnancy or lactation were excluded from the study. Clinical symptoms, serum thyroxine, TRAb, thyroid ultrasound and orbital computed tomography formed the basis of the diagnosis. Total RNA was extracted using Trizol reagent, and RNA quality was checked on an Agilent 2100 Bioanalyzer. The sequenced sample was peripheral blood or thyroid tissue (not recorded which). The TCR was taken from an adult man with Graves' hyperthyroidism. Recombination joined TRBV24-1 with TRBJ1-2; the D gene assignment is ambiguous. The CDR3 protein: CATSDSSGPGGYTF. The nucleotide sequence reads TGTGCCACCAGTGACTCGTCCGGGCCCGGTGGCTACACCTTC.